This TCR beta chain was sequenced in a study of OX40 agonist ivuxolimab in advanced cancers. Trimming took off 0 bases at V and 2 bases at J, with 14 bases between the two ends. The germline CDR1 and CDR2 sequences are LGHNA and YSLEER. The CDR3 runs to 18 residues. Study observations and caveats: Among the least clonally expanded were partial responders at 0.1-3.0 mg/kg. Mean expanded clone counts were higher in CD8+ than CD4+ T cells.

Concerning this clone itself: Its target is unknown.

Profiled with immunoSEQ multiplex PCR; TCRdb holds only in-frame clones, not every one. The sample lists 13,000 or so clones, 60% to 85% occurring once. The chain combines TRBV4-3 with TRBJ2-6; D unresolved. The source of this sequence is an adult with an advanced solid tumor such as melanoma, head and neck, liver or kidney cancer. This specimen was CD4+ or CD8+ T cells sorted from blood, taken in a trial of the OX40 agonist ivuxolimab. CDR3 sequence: CASSQDVTVTTGANVLTF. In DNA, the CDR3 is TGCGCCAGCAGCCAAGATGTAACAGTGACAACTGGGGCCAACGTCCTGACTTTC.